This T cell receptor beta chain is from a study of blood T cell repertoires in COVID-19. The overall study: The study drew acute and convalescent COVID-19 samples from the United States, Italy and Spain.

V was clipped by 5 bases and J by 3 bases; unmatched bases: 4. The V gene's germline CDR1 is SGHNT and CDR2 YENEEA. CDR3 length: 15 residues. The age range of participants was about 18 to 89 years, with residence in approximately 25 US areas. Participants had their cohort set by participant-reported clinical history. Only in-frame clones appear in the TCRdb table, and some are missing; sequencing was by immunoSEQ multiplex PCR. The sample carries 250,000 or so clones, about 87% recorded once. Sequencing was carried out using PBMCs or T cells enriched from blood (not recorded which). The V call is TRBV11-3, the J call TRBJ2-1; 10 bases fit TRBD2. This TCR was recovered from a woman aged 25-40 years with acute COVID-19. CDR3 region: CASSRLAGVYNEQFF. CDR3 nucleotide sequence: TGTGCCAGCAGCCGCCTAGCGGGAGTCTACAATGAGCAGTTCTTC.